This T cell receptor (beta chain) was found in a study of shared clonotypes between healthy human individuals (dated by TCRdb to 2020 to 2021). Study-wide context: The cohort included a few men and a couple of women between 18 and 49 years of age. Blood TCR repertoires of roughly 5 healthy adults were deeply sequenced to estimate repertoire size and the extent of clonotype sharing between individuals. For each donor, three plates each were used for CD4 naive and CD4 memory, two plates were used for CD8 naive, and one plate was used for CD8 memory. Per donor, leukapheresis produced somewhere between about 0.94 and 10 billion PBMCs. To increase sequencing depth and limit assay-specific biases, TCR repertoire library preparation and sequencing were carried out by different laboratories using diverse techniques.

Healthy HIV-negative adults with no recently reported acute infections or vaccinations were included as donors. Only Caucasian adults living in Nashville, Tennessee, USA were represented among the donors. Magnetic negative selection was used to enrich CD4+ T cells, after which naive cells were positively selected on CD45RA and the negative fraction became the memory subset. Blood was obtained by leukapheresis, after which PBMCs were separated by Ficoll-Histopaque density gradient centrifugation and cryopreserved in liquid nitrogen vapor phase. Analytical flow cytometry was used to check the purity and quantity of every magnetically sorted T cell population. Genomic DNA was isolated from each sorted fraction and quantified by UV absorbance on a Nanodrop 2000c. General conclusions and limits of the study: Naive subsets generally had larger estimated clonotype richness than memory subsets did. Rarefaction of sorted-subset datasets indicated incomplete sequencing despite the large sequencing depth. Across four donors, roughly 5.4% of naive CD4, 3.5% of naive CD8, 2.3% of memory CD4, and approximately 0.4% of memory CD8 clonotypes were shared. The small number of donors limited the genetic and exposure-history diversity represented. Pairwise subsampling indicated that sequencing depth was expected to affect the degree of clonotype sharing among donors. Higher generation probabilities were observed for clonotypes shared by all four sorted-subset donors than for non-shared clonotypes. Sampling was restricted to blood, and TCR repertoires in tissues likely differ from the TCR repertoires found in blood.

Trimming leaves V shorter by 1 base and J shorter by 6 bases, with the junction holding 8 bases beyond the gene matches. CDR1 LNHNV and CDR2 YYDKDF were looked up in the germline V gene (reference sequence). From the cysteine up to the phenylalanine, the CDR3 has a length of 16 residues. The retained sequence is limited to the CDR3, 48 bases, with the frame set at the first base. TCR CDR3 regions were amplified from genomic DNA by multiplex PCR using the deep immunoSEQ assay. Extracted genomic DNA from each cell subset was spread evenly across all wells of several immunoSEQ 96-well plates, with each plate serving as a replicate. For sorted subsets, 150 to 200 ng genomic DNA, equal to about 30,000 T cell genomes, was loaded into each replicate PCR. Purified libraries were measured with a Qubit 3.0 fluorometer, size-checked on a Bioanalyzer 2100, and measured again with the KAPA Library Quantification kit. Every immunoSEQ 96-well plate was sequenced on a dedicated single-read 150-cycle Illumina NextSeq 550 flow cell. The authors' pipeline ran thus. Because the immunoSEQ output included only junctional sequences and no quality scores, the filtering could not be the same as the filtering used for full-length reads. To assign V/J genes and CDR3, sequences were annotated using PyIR, a Python wrapper for IgBLAST v1.9, with IMGT germline references. Reads with weak V/J assignments (E-value above 1e-6), missing CDR3, stop codons, out-of-frame junctions, or ambiguous translated residues were removed. V3J clonotypes were defined as sequences sharing the same inferred V gene, J gene, and CDR3 amino acid sequence. Percentage overlap between repertoires was computed as shared unique clonotypes divided by the size of the smaller repertoire. Repertoire richness was assessed with RTK rarefaction, the Chao1 estimator, and Recon v2.1 estimates of unobserved clonotypes. Generation probabilities were computed with OLGA for all TCRbeta clonotypes obtained by the gDNA method from a few donors. TCRdb took over this immuneACCESS table, retaining in-frame rearrangements with V and J assigned. Such tables are incomplete; in checked studies, under half of the missing clones stem from an unresolved V gene, and the remainder is unexplained. V and J calls and clone size follow that table, whereas D and trimming were derived from the DNA. This sample holds 640,000 or so clones; roughly 70% were observed only once. The top ten hold approximately 2% of the sample.

As to this clone: Its cognate antigen has yet to be identified. Base quality data are lacking; no much larger clone is found one base away.

The sequence derives from a woman between 25 and 40 years old in good health. The chain is assembled from TRBV15 and TRBJ2-5, and 10 bases in between align with TRBD1. The sequenced sample was memory CD4+ T cells sorted from blood. This specimen's cell subset or site label, per the study, means: CD45RA-negative fraction. The nucleotides are TGTGCCACCAGCAGAGGACAGGGGGCCGGTAGGAAGACCCAGTACTTC. This yields the protein CATSRGQGAGRKTQYF.